This entry describes one T cell receptor beta chain. There is no known antigen for this receptor. Per-base qualities were not stored, and no clone one base away is much larger. This entry comes from a study of T-cell memory formation after mild COVID-19 (dated by TCRdb to 2020 to 2023). Study-wide context: TCR sequence clusters from the two donors were largely donor specific. In a couple of donors, T-cell clones that expanded and contracted after mild COVID-19 were tracked by sequencing TCRalpha and TCRbeta repertoires over time. The cohort was made up of two young adult volunteers, one female and one male, who were previously healthy.

Ficoll-Paque density gradient centrifugation was the method used to isolate PBMCs. Overall study results and their limits: Some responding clones were detected in pre-infection memory, which suggested that pre-existing cross-reactive memory T cells had joined the SARS-CoV-2 response. SARS-CoV-2 specificity was not confirmed for the second-wave clones peaking on day 37. Clones that contracted from day 15 to 85 showed balanced CD4/CD8 phenotypes, whereas a second wave of clones that expanded from day 15 to 37 leaned towards CD4+. Contracting CD4+ clones turned up mainly in the CM and EM memory subsets, whereas EMRA was where CD8+ clones were enriched. The study included only a couple of mild cases, and larger cohorts that include severe cases with pre-infection samples were judged to be necessary.

CDR1 and CDR2 are drawn from the germline V gene (reference sequence): SGHNT, YYREEE. Unmatched junction bases come to 3, with V trimmed by 2 bases and J by 7 bases. Spanning cysteine to phenylalanine, the CDR3 consists of 14 amino acids. CDR3 DNA only is kept here, 42 bases in frame from base 1. Reads for this sample came from an Illumina NovaSeq 6000. Using 5'RACE with constant-segment primers, TCRalpha and TCRbeta cDNA libraries were constructed, with sample barcodes and unique molecular identifiers added in the process. RNA was extracted from every sample with Trizol reagent. Library amplification was performed in two PCR steps, and a second sample barcode and Illumina TruSeq adapters were introduced in the second step. Libraries were sequenced on an Illumina NovaSeq with 2 x 150 bp paired-end reads. For the original study's pipeline: The reads were demultiplexed and collapsed into UMI-guided consensus sequences using migec v1.2.7. Using mixcr v2.1.11, UMI consensuses were aligned to TRA and TRB V and J templates and then assembled into clonotypes. A clonotype was counted as expanded or contracted only if both edgeR and NoisET called the change significant, with noise models trained on biological replicates. For edgeR calls, a false discovery rate-adjusted p below 0.01 and a log2 fold-change threshold of 1 were applied. As an exploratory analysis of dynamics, max-normalized trajectories of the 1000 most abundant clonotypes were examined by PCA with hierarchical clustering. Separately sequenced CD4+ and CD8+ repertoires were used to assign the CD4 or CD8 phenotype of responding clones. TCRdb reran the public reads through fastp at Q25 and MiXCR, keeping productive beta chains. Every CDR3 protein is listed once, alongside the most common genes and DNA of its rows. TCRdb's processing, not the authors', yielded these V and J calls. This sample comprises 280,000 or so distinct CDR3 sequences, roughly 8.2% of them detected only once. The ten largest clones add up to around a fifth of the sample.

The rearranged chain carries TRBV5-4 and TRBJ1-6, and TRBD1 aligns with 7 junction nucleotides. The sequenced sample consisted of PBMCs or a T cell subset sorted from them (not recorded which). This clonotype was sampled from a man younger than 35 who had mild COVID-19 (a few samples of this study predate the infection). The sample titles of this study are shuffled in the database, so cell type and time point are left out; the donor was told from shared clones. The DNA reads as follows: TGTGCCAGCAGCTTTGGACAGGCAAATTCACCCCTCCACTTT. Its product reads: CASSFGQANSPLHF.